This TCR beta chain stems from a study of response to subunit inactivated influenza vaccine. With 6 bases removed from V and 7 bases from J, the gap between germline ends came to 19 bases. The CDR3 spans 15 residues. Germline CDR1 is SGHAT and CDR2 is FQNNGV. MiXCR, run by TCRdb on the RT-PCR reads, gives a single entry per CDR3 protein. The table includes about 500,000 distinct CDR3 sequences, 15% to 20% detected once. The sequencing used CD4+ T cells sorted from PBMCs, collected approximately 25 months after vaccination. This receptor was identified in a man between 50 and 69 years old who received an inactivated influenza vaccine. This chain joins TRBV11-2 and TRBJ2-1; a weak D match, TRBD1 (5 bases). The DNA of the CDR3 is TGTGCCAGCAGACCTTGGGGCAGGCGTGAAAATGAGCAGTTCTTC. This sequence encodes CASRPWGRRENEQFF.